This TCR beta chain is drawn from a study of human T cells and chemical hapten exposure. This clonotype has ten or more counts. The time point denotes: patch test 1, 2 weeks after DPC sensitization. Treatment: therapeutic diphenylcyclopropenone sensitization with weekly scalp DPC. Unique molecular identifiers were affixed to discrete cDNA molecules within the library. TCRdb analysed the RACE reads with MiXCR anew, one entry per CDR3 protein. The table lists some 80,000 distinct CDR3 sequences, around a tenth of them singletons, with approximately 4.6% in the top ten. In germline, CDR1 is SNHLY, CDR2 FYNNEI. V was clipped by 10 bases and J by 4 bases, with 11 bases between them. CDR3 length: 11 amino acids.

This sequence was found in a woman aged 50 to 65 with alopecia areata. Some clones in this sample may be carry-over from other donors' samples. V gene TRBV2 combines with J gene TRBJ2-7, with D tentatively TRBD2 (6 bases). The specimen comprised whole blood, sampled in connection with sensitization to the hapten diphenylcyclopropenone (DPC). CDR3 in amino acids: CANSRGYEQYF. Here the CDR3 DNA reads TGTGCCAACTCCCGGGGGTACGAGCAGTACTTC.